The 25 T cell receptor beta chains given below trace back to one sample, sequenced in a study of blood T cell repertoires in COVID-19. Measured with immunoSEQ multiplex PCR; TCRdb has only the in-frame clones, and not every one. The sample lists some 240,000 clones, around 84% seen once, with approximately 1.4% in the top ten. The material sequenced was peripheral blood. The receptors here all came from a woman aged 40 to 50 who had recovered from COVID-19.

The chain uses TRBV28 and TRBJ1-5; tentatively, D is TRBD1 (6 bases). V shed 6 bases and J shed 1 base, with 13 bases lying between them. CDR3 length: 15 residues. Germline lookup yields CDR1 MDHEN and CDR2 SYDVKM. CDR3 sequence: CASSRGTGSNQPQHF. The DNA for the CDR3 is TGTGCCAGCAGCAGGGGAACGGGGAGCAATCAGCCCCAGCATTTT.

The chain employs TRBV7-9 and TRBJ2-7, with a weak D call TRBD1 (5 bases). The germline V gene has CDR1 SEHNR and CDR2 FQNEAQ (reference sequence). Trimming stripped 5 bases from V and 5 bases from J, with 10 bases between. The CDR3 has 12 amino acids. CDR3 sequence reads: CASSRQRNEQYF. The CDR3 nucleotides read TGTGCCAGCAGCCGACAGAGAAACGAGCAGTACTTC.

This rearrangement joins TRBV5-1 to TRBJ2-1; 7 bases map to TRBD1. The trim removed 4 bases at V and 9 bases at J, leaving 13 bases unmatched. The germline CDR1 and CDR2 sequences are SGHRS and YFSETQ. This CDR3 spans 15 amino acids. This CDR3 is CASSPWTGMAGEQFF. CDR3 bases: TGCGCCAGCAGCCCCTGGACAGGAATGGCTGGTGAGCAGTTCTTC.

V usage is TRBV15 and J usage is TRBJ2-5; D gene unclear. Germline V lookup: CDR1 LNHNV, CDR2 YYDKDF (reference sequence). The CDR3 totals 13 residues. The ends were cut back, 3 bases at V and 5 bases at J, with 10 bases in the middle. The CDR3 spells CATSRGQRETQYF. CDR3 nucleotide sequence: TGTGCCACCAGCAGGGGCCAAAGGGAGACCCAGTACTTC.

V is TRBV28 and J is TRBJ1-2; D gene ambiguous. The CDR3 covers 13 residues. Germline lookup yields CDR1 MDHEN and CDR2 SYDVKM. V was trimmed by 2 bases and J by 4 bases, leaving 8 bases between them. This CDR3 is CASSLPPGYGYTF. The CDR3 DNA sequence: TGTGCCAGCAGTTTACCTCCGGGCTATGGCTACACCTTC.

V usage is TRBV4-2 and J usage is TRBJ1-2; D might be TRBD1 (6 bases). The CDR3 is made up of 15 amino acids. CDR1 is LGHNA and CDR2 is YNFKEQ in the germline V gene. The V and J ends lost 0 bases and 0 bases respectively, with 8 bases between them. In DNA, the CDR3 is TGTGCCAGCAGCCAAGACAGGGGCTCTAACTATGGCTACACCTTC. Translation: CASSQDRGSNYGYTF.

This clone was detected ten times or more. The chain couples TRBV9 to TRBJ2-7; TRBD2 is a possible D gene (5 bases). The germline CDR1 and CDR2 sequences are SGDLS and YYNGEE. V dropped 1 base and J dropped 3 bases, with 8 bases sitting between them. The CDR3 contains 13 residues. CDR3 amino acids: CASSVSRGYEQYF. CDR3 DNA sequence: TGTGCCAGCAGCGTAAGCCGGGGCTACGAGCAGTACTTC. Variable domain in full (rest from reference TRBV9 and TRBJ2-7): DSGVTQTPKHLITATGQRVTLRCSPRSGDLSVYWYQQSLDQGLQFLIQYYNGEERAKGNILERFSAQQFPDLHSELNLSSLELGDSALYFCASSVSRGYEQYFGPGTRLTVT.

The J gene is TRBJ1-2, the V gene TRBV2; 8 bases are a match to TRBD1. The CDR3 runs to 15 residues. V was clipped by 4 bases and J by 5 bases; unmatched bases: 9. CDR1 SNHLY and CDR2 FYNNEI come from the germline V gene. The CDR3 loop is CASSGTGTNRYGYTF. As DNA, the CDR3 is TGTGCCAGCAGTGGGACAGGGACTAACCGGTATGGCTACACCTTC.

There are a few counts of this clone. The chain combines TRBV18 with TRBJ2-3; tentatively, D is TRBD1 (6 bases). V lost 3 bases to trimming and J lost 3 bases, with 13 bases between them. Germline V gene sequence: CDR1 KGHSH, CDR2 LQKENI. The CDR3 contains 15 residues. The CDR3 spells CASSPLQGRTDTQYF. The DNA for the CDR3 is TGTGCCAGCTCACCTCTACAGGGTAGGACAGATACGCAGTATTTT.

The chain recombines TRBV18 with TRBJ1-1; possibly TRBD1 for D (5 bases). Germline CDR1 reads KGHSH; CDR2 reads LQKENI. V was clipped by 0 bases and J by 4 bases, with 12 bases between them. CDR3 length: 15 residues. This CDR3 reads CASSPPNQGFTEAFF. The CDR3 DNA is TGTGCCAGCTCACCACCGAACCAGGGTTTCACTGAAGCTTTCTTT.

This clone was counted between two and nine times. The gene calls are TRBV7-9 and TRBJ1-2; D is unresolved. Germline CDR1 and CDR2: SEHNR and FQNEAQ (reference sequence). The CDR3 is 15 amino acids. Trimming removed 8 bases from V and 3 bases from J, with 19 bases in between. CDR3 coding DNA: TGTGCCAGCCCCTCTCTTGAACGGGAGCACTATGGCTACACCTTC. Translating gives CASPSLEREHYGYTF.

This clone was counted a single time. J is TRBJ2-3 and V is TRBV7-9, with D perhaps matching TRBD1 (6 bases). CDR3 length: 15 residues. Germline assignment: CDR1 SEHNR and CDR2 FQNEAQ (reference sequence). V was cut by 5 bases and J by 2 bases, with 14 bases left in between. CDR3 sequence: CASSPPGVTTDTQYF. In DNA, the CDR3 is TGTGCCAGCAGCCCGCCAGGGGTTACCACAGATACGCAGTATTTT.

The chain couples TRBV24-1 to TRBJ2-7; no definite D call. In germline, CDR1 is KGHDR, CDR2 SFDVKD. The CDR3 loop spans 13 amino acids. V was cut by 8 bases and J by 2 bases, with 12 bases left in between. In DNA form, the CDR3 reads TGTGCCACCATTGTGGGCGAGACCTACGAGCAGTACTTC. Amino acid sequence: CATIVGETYEQYF.

V and J are TRBV12-3 or TRBV12-4 and TRBJ2-5; D perhaps matches TRBD1 (6 bases). The V gene lost 8 bases and the J gene lost 4 bases, with 11 bases spanning the gap. The CDR3 runs 12 residues. The CDR3 DNA is TGTGCCAGCGCGAGGACAGTAGAGACCCAGTACTTC. This encodes CASARTVETQYF.

This clone showed up just once. The V gene is TRBV3-1 (or the pseudogene TRBV3-2), the J gene TRBJ1-1; D is perhaps TRBD1 (5 bases). The CDR3 length is 13 residues. Germline V lookup: CDR1 LGHDT, CDR2 YNNKEL (reference sequence). The V end was cut by 2 bases, the J end by 1 base, with 5 bases between. As DNA, the CDR3 is TGTGCCAGCAGCCAACAGGGGAACACTGAAGCTTTCTTT. Translated, it gives CASSQQGNTEAFF.

The chain recombines TRBV19 with TRBJ2-1; 11 bases align to TRBD1. CDR1 LNHDA and CDR2 SQIVND come from the germline V gene (reference sequence). Germline trimming cut 7 bases from V and 8 bases from J; bases unmatched to any gene: 7. The CDR3 extends over 14 amino acids. CDR3: CASKRTGGPHEQFF. The CDR3 DNA sequence: TGTGCCAGTAAAAGGACAGGGGGCCCCCATGAGCAGTTCTTC.

This chain uses TRBV11-2 with TRBJ2-1; 8 nucleotides match TRBD2. The germline V gene encodes CDR1 SGHAT and CDR2 FQNNGV. This CDR3 has 16 amino acids. V shed 3 bases, J shed 5 bases, and the junction held 9 bases outside the gene matches. CDR3: CASSLTQRGLNNEQFF. For the CDR3, the DNA is TGTGCCAGCAGCTTGACCCAGCGGGGGCTTAACAATGAGCAGTTCTTC.

The chain employs TRBV27 and TRBJ1-5; unclear D gene. CDR1 and CDR2 from the germline V gene are MNHEY and SMNVEV (reference sequence). The CDR3 sequence is 14 residues long. V gave up 4 bases and J gave up 0 bases, with 7 bases separating them. The CDR3 bases are TGTGCCAGCAGTTCCCACAGTAGCAATCAGCCCCAGCATTTT. Translation gives CASSSHSSNQPQHF.

This chain links TRBV5-4 with TRBJ2-6, with D maybe TRBD2 (6 bases). Germline V gives CDR1 SGHNT, CDR2 YYREEE (reference sequence). Trimming left V 1 base short and J 3 bases short, with 11 bases between. The CDR3 loop spans 16 amino acids. The CDR3 DNA reads as TGTGCCAGCAGCTTGAACGGGGGATATGGGGCCAACGTCCTGACTTTC. As protein: CASSLNGGYGANVLTF.

The chain joins TRBV7-2 to TRBJ1-1; 8 bases are a match to TRBD1. This CDR3 comprises 15 residues. Germline V lookup: CDR1 SGHTA, CDR2 FQGNSA. V lost 5 bases, J lost 2 bases, and 7 bases stayed unmatched. The CDR3 region has the DNA TGTGCCAGCAGCCCCCGACAGGGGCCAAACACTGAAGCTTTCTTT. Its protein product is CASSPRQGPNTEAFF.

The V and J genes are TRBV27 and TRBJ1-2, with a tentative D call TRBD1 (6 bases). CDR1 and CDR2 from the germline V gene are MNHEY and SMNVEV (reference sequence). This CDR3 has 18 amino acids. The V end lost 6 bases, the J end lost 4 bases, and 27 bases lay between the germline ends. CDR3 sequence: CASRVTGADDSSFYGYTF. The CDR3 coding sequence is TGTGCCAGCAGGGTGACAGGAGCGGACGACTCGTCGTTCTATGGCTACACCTTC.

The genes are TRBV7-7 and TRBJ2-7, with 7 nucleotides matching TRBD1. The length of the CDR3 is 14 residues. The V gene end was trimmed by 2 bases and the J gene end by 7 bases; junction bases not matched to a gene: 8. Looked up from germline, CDR1 is SSHAT and CDR2 is FNYEAQ (reference sequence). CDR3 bases: TGTGCCAGCAGCTTAAACCGGGACAGTCGTGAGCAGTACTTC. Amino acids: CASSLNRDSREQYF.

J is TRBJ1-1 and V is TRBV6-5; no definite D call. The germline V and J ends were trimmed by 3 bases and 1 base, with 3 bases remaining between them. This CDR3 region has 12 residues. Germline assignment: CDR1 MNHEY and CDR2 SVGAGI. The CDR3 nucleotides read TGTGCCAGCAGTTATCAGAACACTGAAGCTTTCTTT. Translating it yields CASSYQNTEAFF.

J is TRBJ2-3 and V is TRBV5-1, with D uncertain. CDR1 and CDR2 (germline): SGHRS, YFSETQ. The length of the CDR3 is 14 residues. Trimming removed 5 bases from V and 5 bases from J, with 15 bases in between. The CDR3: CASSMLQIGDTQYF. The CDR3 DNA is TGCGCCAGCAGTATGTTACAGATCGGAGATACGCAGTATTTT.

The chain is built from TRBV7-9 and TRBJ2-7, with TRBD1 identical over 7 bases. V dropped 5 bases and J dropped 5; count of bases not matched to a gene: 9. This CDR3 is built from 14 residues. Germline values: CDR1 SEHNR, CDR2 FQNEAQ (reference sequence). The CDR3 region is CASSPGTVFDEQYF. CDR3 DNA: TGTGCCAGCAGCCCGGGGACAGTCTTCGACGAGCAGTACTTC.